Below, 17 T cell receptor beta chains from the same sample are listed, as sequenced in a study of blood T cell repertoires in COVID-19. Produced via immunoSEQ multiplex PCR; TCRdb's table is partial and in-frame only. The table includes 80,000 to 100,000 clones, roughly 80% detected once. The source material was peripheral blood. The receptors stem from an elderly woman with active or convalescent COVID-19.

This chain connects TRBV7-3 to TRBJ2-5, with TRBD1 matching 10 bases. CDR3 length: 14 amino acids. Trimming removed 6 bases from V and 3 bases from J; junction bases left unmatched: 4. Germline V gives CDR1 SGHTA, CDR2 FQGTGA. The CDR3 loop is CASRPGTGEETQYF. The CDR3 coding sequence is TGTGCCAGCAGACCCGGGACAGGGGAAGAGACCCAGTACTTC.

CDR3 nucleotides: TGCGCCAGCAGCAAAGGGGGTGTAACCGGGGAGCTGTTTTTT. Translation gives CASSKGGVTGELFF. The V gene is TRBV5-1, the J gene TRBJ2-2; maybe TRBD1 (6 bases). This CDR3 has 14 amino acids. V was trimmed by 4 bases and J by 5 bases, leaving 12 bases between them. Per germline, CDR1 SGHRS and CDR2 YFSETQ. The whole variable domain, remainder taken from reference TRBV5-1 and TRBJ2-2, is KAGVTQTPRYLIKTRGQQVTLSCSPISGHRSVSWYQQTPGQGLQFLFEYFSETQRNKGNFPGRFSGRQFSNSRSEMNVSTLELGDSALYLCASSKGGVTGELFFGEGSRLTVL.

V gene TRBV30 combines with J gene TRBJ1-1; the match to TRBD1 covers 12 bases. Germline V lookup: CDR1 GTSNPN, CDR2 SVGIG (reference sequence). The CDR3 runs to 15 residues. With 3 bases clipped from V and 6 bases from J, the junction kept 8 bases outside the gene matches. CDR3 residues: CAWSLGGQGAAEAFF. In nucleotides, the CDR3 is TGTGCCTGGAGCCTAGGGGGACAGGGGGCCGCTGAAGCTTTCTTT. The full variable domain, in which reference TRBV30 and TRBJ1-1 provide the parts outside the CDR3, is SQTIHQWPATLVQPVGSPLSLECTVEGTSNPNLYWYRQAAGRGLQLLFYSVGIGQISSEVPQNLSASRPQDRQFILSSKKLLLSDSGFYLCAWSLGGQGAAEAFFGQGTRLTVV.

The chain employs TRBV5-1 and TRBJ2-6; perhaps TRBD1 as D (6 bases). Per germline, CDR1 SGHRS and CDR2 YFSETQ. The germline V and J ends were trimmed by 3 bases and 1 base, with 8 bases remaining between them. This CDR3 is built from 15 residues. CDR3 sequence (DNA): TGCGCCAGCAGCTCAGGGGTTTCTGGGGCCAACGTCCTGACTTTC. Its protein is CASSSGVSGANVLTF.

CDR3 region: CASSAGQGGYGYTF. As DNA, the CDR3 is TGTGCCAGCAGTGCTGGACAGGGTGGTTATGGCTACACCTTC. The genes are TRBV2 and TRBJ1-2; the match to TRBD1 covers 8 bases. The CDR3 spans 14 residues. Germline V lookup: CDR1 SNHLY, CDR2 FYNNEI. The V and J ends lost 4 bases and 5 bases, in that order; junction bases with no gene match: 6.

V is TRBV28 and J is TRBJ1-4; TRBD1 might be the D (6 bases). V dropped 5 bases and J dropped 3 bases, with 13 bases sitting between them. The CDR3 sequence is 15 residues long. Germline CDR1 and CDR2: MDHEN and SYDVKM. The chain's CDR3 is CASSPRTDSNEKLFF. In nucleotides, the CDR3 is TGTGCCAGCAGTCCGCGGACAGATTCTAATGAAAAACTGTTTTTT.

The chain is built from TRBV6-5 and TRBJ1-6, with D perhaps TRBD1 (5 bases). The CDR3 sequence is 15 residues long. Trimming pared 6 bases from V and 4 bases from J, leaving 13 bases between. CDR1 and CDR2 (germline): MNHEY, SVGAGI. The CDR3 reads CASRDRQRYNSPLHF. In DNA form, the CDR3 reads TGTGCCAGCAGGGACCGACAGAGATATAATTCACCCCTCCACTTT.

V usage is TRBV30 and J usage is TRBJ1-4; D gene unclear. The CDR3 length is 13 residues. Trimming shortened V by 4 bases and J by 7 bases, and 13 bases separated the two germline ends. Germline CDR1 and CDR2: GTSNPN and SVGIG (reference sequence). DNA for the CDR3: TGTGCCTGGACTCCCTACGAGGTTGAAAAACTGTTTTTT. This gives the protein CAWTPYEVEKLFF. Together with reference TRBV30 and TRBJ1-4, the CDR3 gives the full variable domain: SQTIHQWPATLVQPVGSPLSLECTVEGTSNPNLYWYRQAAGRGLQLLFYSVGIGQISSEVPQNLSASRPQDRQFILSSKKLLLSDSGFYLCAWTPYEVEKLFFGSGTQLSVL.

The CDR3 nucleotides read TGTGCCAGCAACCCCTGGGGGCAGACAAAAGAAGCTTTCTTT. Its translation: CASNPWGQTKEAFF. This rearrangement joins TRBV28 to TRBJ1-1; D possibly corresponds to TRBD1 (6 bases). This CDR3 has 14 residues. Germline loops: CDR1 MDHEN, CDR2 SYDVKM. Trimming shortened V by 7 bases and J by 8 bases, and 20 bases separated the two germline ends.

The chain recombines TRBV7-2 with TRBJ2-1; 7 bases match TRBD1. After removal of 5 bases from V and 2 bases from J, the junction contained 12 bases not matched to a gene. CDR1 and CDR2 from the germline V gene are SGHTA and FQGNSA. The CDR3 has 17 amino acids. In DNA, the CDR3 is TGTGCCAGCAGCGTATTTTTAAGGGGGCTGGCCTACAATGAGCAGTTCTTC. As protein: CASSVFLRGLAYNEQFF.

The chain's CDR3 is CASSISGRRTGELFF. The CDR3 nucleotides are TGTGCCAGTAGTATTAGCGGGAGGCGCACCGGGGAGCTGTTTTTT. The genes are TRBV19 and TRBJ2-2; 10 bases align to TRBD2. CDR3 length: 15 amino acids. After removal of 3 bases from V and 4 bases from J, the junction contained 2 bases not matched to a gene. CDR1 and CDR2 (germline): LNHDA, SQIVND (reference sequence).

The chain recombines TRBV4-1 with TRBJ2-3, with 7 bases lining up with TRBD1. Germline V gene lookup returns CDR1 MGHRA and CDR2 YSYEKL. J gave up 1 base and V 1 base, and 14 bases lay outside the gene matches. This CDR3 is built from 19 residues. The DNA of the CDR3 is TGCGCCAGCAGCCAAGCGACGGTCCAAGGGGGCCCGGGCACAGATACGCAGTATTTT. Translated: CASSQATVQGGPGTDTQYF.

The chain recombines TRBV7-2 with TRBJ2-2; 8 bases fit TRBD1. The CDR3 consists of 15 residues. With 1 base clipped from V and 7 bases from J, the junction kept 5 bases outside the gene matches. The germline gives CDR1 SGHTA, CDR2 FQGNSA. The CDR3 nucleotides read TGTGCCAGCAGCTTAGGGGCAGGGGGCCGCGGGGAGCTGTTTTTT. Translation gives CASSLGAGGRGELFF. Full variable domain (missing parts from reference TRBV7-2 and TRBJ2-2): GAGVSQSPSNKVTEKGKDVELRCDPISGHTALYWYRQSLGQGLEFLIYFQGNSAPDKSGLPSDRFSAERTGGSVSTLTIQRTQQEDSAVYLCASSLGAGGRGELFFGEGSRLTVL.

The chain employs TRBV28 and TRBJ1-2; tentatively, D is TRBD1 (5 bases). Germline CDR1 and CDR2: MDHEN and SYDVKM. CDR3 size: 14 residues. Trimming cost V 4 bases and J 5 bases, with 14 bases left between them. As DNA, the CDR3 is TGTGCCAGCAGTTCCCGTAGCAGGGTATATGGCTACACCTTC. Amino acids: CASSSRSRVYGYTF.

V and J are TRBV7-2 and TRBJ2-2; 11 nucleotides agree with TRBD1. V lost 5 bases to trimming and J lost 6 bases; unmatched junction nucleotides: 8. In germline, CDR1 is SGHTA, CDR2 FQGNSA. The CDR3 consists of 16 residues. For the CDR3, the DNA is TGTGCCAGCAGCAGAAACGGACAGGGGGCGGCCGGGGAGCTGTTTTTT. It yields the protein CASSRNGQGAAGELFF.

The chain links TRBV11-2 to TRBJ2-6; TRBD1 might be the D (6 bases). The V end lost 5 bases, the J end lost 4 bases, and 12 bases lay between the germline ends. CDR3 size: 15 residues. Germline CDR1 SGHAT, CDR2 FQNNGV. CDR3 region: CASSAQGTGANVLTF. In DNA, the CDR3 is TGTGCCAGCAGCGCACAGGGTACCGGGGCCAACGTCCTGACTTTC.

This clone was counted a few times. This chain uses TRBV7-2 with TRBJ2-5; a weak D match, TRBD1 (6 bases). V lost 6 bases, J lost 2 bases, and 13 bases lay in between. The CDR3 extends over 14 amino acids. CDR1 and CDR2 from the germline V gene are SGHTA and FQGNSA. The CDR3 coding sequence is TGTGCCAGCAGTAGCTCAGGGGCTCAAGAGACCCAGTACTTC. This encodes CASSSSGAQETQYF.